This TCR beta chain derives from a study of blood T cell repertoires in COVID-19. In the authors' methods: Scientists estimated how many nucleated cells there were by amplifying reference gene primers. Assay used: immunoSEQ multiplex PCR; TCRdb lists only in-frame clones, some missing. V and J calls and clone size follow that table, whereas D and trimming were derived from the DNA. The repertoire consists of tens of thousands of clones, with roughly 90% occurring once and the leading ten covering approximately 12%. This CDR3 has 15 residues. CDR1 and CDR2 (germline): SGHRS, YFSETQ. The V gene end was trimmed by 4 bases and the J gene end by 2 bases; junction bases not matched to a gene: 4.

The sample comprised peripheral blood. This chain links TRBV5-1 with TRBJ2-5; 11 nucleotides align to TRBD1. This TCR was sampled from a man aged 70-80 years with active or convalescent COVID-19. CDR3 bases: TGCGCCAGCAGCCTCCGGGACAGGGGGCAAGAGACCCAGTACTTC. Its translation is CASSLRDRGQETQYF.